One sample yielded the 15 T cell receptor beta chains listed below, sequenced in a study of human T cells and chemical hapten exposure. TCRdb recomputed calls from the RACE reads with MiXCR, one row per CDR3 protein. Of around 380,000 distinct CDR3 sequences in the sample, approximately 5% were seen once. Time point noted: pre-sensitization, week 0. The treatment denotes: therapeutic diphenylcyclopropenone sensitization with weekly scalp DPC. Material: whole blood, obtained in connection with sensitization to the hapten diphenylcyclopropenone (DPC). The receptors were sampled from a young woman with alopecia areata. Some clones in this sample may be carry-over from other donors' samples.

The CDR3 DNA is TGTGCCAGCAGCTTAGACCGGACAGTTAACACTGAAGCTTTCTTT. This sequence encodes CASSLDRTVNTEAFF. V usage is TRBV7-9 and J usage is TRBJ1-1, with D possibly matching TRBD1 (6 bases). The CDR3 runs 15 residues. V dropped 1 base and J dropped 2 bases, with 11 bases sitting between them. Germline-derived CDR1 and CDR2 are SEHNR and FQNEAQ (reference sequence).

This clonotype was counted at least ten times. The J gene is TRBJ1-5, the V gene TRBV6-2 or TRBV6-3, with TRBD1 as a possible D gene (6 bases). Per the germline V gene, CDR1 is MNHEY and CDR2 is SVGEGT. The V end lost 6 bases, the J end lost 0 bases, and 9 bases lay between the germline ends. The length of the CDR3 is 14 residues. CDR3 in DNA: TGTGCCAGCAGCAACAGGGATAGCAATCAGCCCCAGCATTTT. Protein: CASSNRDSNQPQHF.

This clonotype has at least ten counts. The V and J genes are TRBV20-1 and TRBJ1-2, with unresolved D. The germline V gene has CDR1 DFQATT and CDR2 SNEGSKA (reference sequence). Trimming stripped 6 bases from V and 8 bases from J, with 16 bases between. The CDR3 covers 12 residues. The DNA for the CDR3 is TGCAGTGCCGGGCCCGTCTCCGAAGGCTACACCTTC. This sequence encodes CSAGPVSEGYTF.

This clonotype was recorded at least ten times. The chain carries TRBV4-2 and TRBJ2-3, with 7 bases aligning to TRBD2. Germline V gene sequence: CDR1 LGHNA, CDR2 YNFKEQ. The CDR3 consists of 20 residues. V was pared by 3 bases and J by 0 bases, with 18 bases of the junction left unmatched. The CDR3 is CASSQKPTSPPRESTDTQYF. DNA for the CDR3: TGTGCCAGCAGCCAGAAACCGACTAGCCCACCCCGGGAAAGCACAGATACGCAGTATTTT.

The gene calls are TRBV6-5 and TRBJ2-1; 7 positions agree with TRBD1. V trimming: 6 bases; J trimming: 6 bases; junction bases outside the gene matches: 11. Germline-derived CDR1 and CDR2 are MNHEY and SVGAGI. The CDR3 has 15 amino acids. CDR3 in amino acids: CASSYTTGSFNEQFF. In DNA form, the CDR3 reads TGTGCCAGCAGCTATACGACAGGGAGCTTCAATGAGCAGTTCTTC.

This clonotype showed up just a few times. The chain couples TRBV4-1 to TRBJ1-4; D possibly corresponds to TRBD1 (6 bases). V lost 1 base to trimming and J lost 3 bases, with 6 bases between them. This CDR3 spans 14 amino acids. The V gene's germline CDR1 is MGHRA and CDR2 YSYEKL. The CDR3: CASSQGTANEKLFF. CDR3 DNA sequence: TGCGCCAGCAGCCAAGGGACAGCTAATGAAAAACTGTTTTTT.

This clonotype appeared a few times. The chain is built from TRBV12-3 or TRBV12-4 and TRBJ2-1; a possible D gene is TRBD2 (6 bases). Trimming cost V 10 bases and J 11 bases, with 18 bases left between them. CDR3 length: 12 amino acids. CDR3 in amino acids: CATLGRDSKQFF. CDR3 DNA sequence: TGTGCCACCCTTGGGCGGGACTCTAAGCAGTTCTTC.

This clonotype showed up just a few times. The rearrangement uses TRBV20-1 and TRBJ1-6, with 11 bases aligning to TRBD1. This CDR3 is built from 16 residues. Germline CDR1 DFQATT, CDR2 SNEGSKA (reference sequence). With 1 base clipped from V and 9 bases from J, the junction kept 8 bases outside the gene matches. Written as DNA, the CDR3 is TGCAGTGCTAGAGCCTCTGGGACAGGGGGGATTTCACCCCTCCACTTT. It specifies CSARASGTGGISPLHF.

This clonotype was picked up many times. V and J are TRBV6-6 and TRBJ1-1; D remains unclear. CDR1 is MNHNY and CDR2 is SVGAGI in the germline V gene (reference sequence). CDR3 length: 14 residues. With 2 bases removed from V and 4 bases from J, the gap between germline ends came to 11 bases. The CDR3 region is CASSYVGLGTEAFF. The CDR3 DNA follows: TGTGCCAGCAGTTACGTGGGCCTGGGCACTGAAGCTTTCTTT.

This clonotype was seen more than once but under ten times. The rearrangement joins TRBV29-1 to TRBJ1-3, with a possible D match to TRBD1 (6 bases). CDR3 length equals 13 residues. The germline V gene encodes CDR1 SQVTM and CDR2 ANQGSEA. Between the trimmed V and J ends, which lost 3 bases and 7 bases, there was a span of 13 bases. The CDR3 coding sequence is TGCAGCGTTGAGGGGGACAACTCCAACACCATATATTTT. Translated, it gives CSVEGDNSNTIYF.

CDR3 nucleotide sequence: TGTGCCATCAGGTCCGGGACAGAAATCACAGATACGCAGTATTTT. It yields the protein CAIRSGTEITDTQYF. The chain joins TRBV10-3 to TRBJ2-3, with 7 bases matching TRBD1. With V trimmed by 6 bases and J by 2 bases, 8 bases remained unmatched. The CDR3 loop spans 15 amino acids. CDR1 and CDR2 (germline): ENHRY, SYGVKD.

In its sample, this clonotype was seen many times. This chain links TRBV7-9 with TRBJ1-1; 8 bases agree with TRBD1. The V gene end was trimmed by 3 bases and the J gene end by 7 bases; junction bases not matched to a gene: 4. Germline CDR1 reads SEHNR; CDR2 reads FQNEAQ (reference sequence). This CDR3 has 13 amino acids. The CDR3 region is CASSFSGGGEAFF. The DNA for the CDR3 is TGTGCCAGCAGCTTCTCAGGGGGCGGTGAAGCTTTCTTT.

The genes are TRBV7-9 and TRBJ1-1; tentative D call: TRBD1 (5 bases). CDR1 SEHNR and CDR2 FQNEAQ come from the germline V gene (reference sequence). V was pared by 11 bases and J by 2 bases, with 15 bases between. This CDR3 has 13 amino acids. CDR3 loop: CASLQGGNTEAFF. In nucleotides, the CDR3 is TGTGCCTCTCTCCAGGGTGGCAACACTGAAGCTTTCTTT.

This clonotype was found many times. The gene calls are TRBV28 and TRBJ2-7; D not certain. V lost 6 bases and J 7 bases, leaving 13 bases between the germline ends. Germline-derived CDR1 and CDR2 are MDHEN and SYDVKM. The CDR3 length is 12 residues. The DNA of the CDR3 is TGTGCCAGCAGCCAATGGACGGGTGAGCAGTACTTC. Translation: CASSQWTGEQYF. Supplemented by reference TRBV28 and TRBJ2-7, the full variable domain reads DVKVTQSSRYLVKRTGEKVFLECVQDMDHENMFWYRQDPGLGLRLIYFSYDVKMKEKGDIPEGYSVSREKKERFSLILESASTNQTSMYLCASSQWTGEQYFGPGTRLTVT.

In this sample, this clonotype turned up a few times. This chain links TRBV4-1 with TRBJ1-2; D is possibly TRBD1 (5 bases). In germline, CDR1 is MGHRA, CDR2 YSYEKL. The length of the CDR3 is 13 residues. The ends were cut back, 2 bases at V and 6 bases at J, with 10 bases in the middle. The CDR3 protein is CASSQWGDDGYTF. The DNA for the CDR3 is TGCGCCAGCAGCCAATGGGGGGATGATGGCTACACCTTC.